Each of the 21 T cell receptor beta chains below was sequenced from the same sample in a study of T cell changes during pregnancy in multiple sclerosis. Sequenced by immunoSEQ multiplex PCR; TCRdb stores in-frame clones only, minus some. The top ten hold 0.61% of the sample, which has 45,000 to 55,000 clones, about 90% seen once. Sequencing used CD4+ T cells from peripheral blood mononuclear cells, obtained after pregnancy. The receptors stem from a female donor in good health, enrolled as a control in a pregnancy study.

This clone was recorded only once. The V and J genes are TRBV27 and TRBJ1-1; the match to TRBD1 covers 10 bases. Looked up from germline, CDR1 is MNHEY and CDR2 is SMNVEV (reference sequence). J gave up 6 bases and V 5 bases, and 6 bases lay outside the gene matches. This CDR3 comprises 14 residues. CDR3 sequence: CASSLDRGRSEAFF. The CDR3 coding sequence is TGTGCCAGCAGTCTCGACAGGGGGCGGTCTGAAGCTTTCTTT.

The CDR3 spells CASSLVAGTLAKNIQYF. DNA of the CDR3: TGTGCCAGCAGCTTAGTGGCGGGGACCCTAGCCAAAAACATTCAGTACTTC. The genes are TRBV7-2 and TRBJ2-4, with D possibly matching TRBD2 (6 bases). The CDR3 covers 17 residues. Germline V gene lookup returns CDR1 SGHTA and CDR2 FQGNSA. V was clipped by 1 base and J by 0 bases, with 13 bases between them.

The J gene is TRBJ2-7, the V gene TRBV29-1; D might be TRBD2 (7 bases). Germline values: CDR1 SQVTM, CDR2 ANQGSEA. Trimming took 4 bases from V and 6 from J, leaving 16 bases between them. The CDR3 has 13 amino acids. The CDR3 DNA reads TGCAGCGTTGGGGGGAAGGGGGGGTTCGAGCAGTACTTC. This codes for CSVGGKGGFEQYF.

This clone turned up a few times. V is TRBV19 and J is TRBJ1-3, with TRBD1 as a possible D gene (6 bases). V lost 8 bases and J lost 0, with 11 bases in between. This CDR3 is built from 14 residues. Germline-derived CDR1 and CDR2 are LNHDA and SQIVND (reference sequence). DNA of the CDR3: TGTGCCAGTTGTAGGGGGGGCTCTGGAAACACCATATATTTT. It specifies CASCRGGSGNTIYF.

The chain is built from TRBV19 and TRBJ1-6, with 7 bases lining up with TRBD1. Per germline, CDR1 LNHDA and CDR2 SQIVND (reference sequence). Losses at the gene ends were 10 bases for V and 7 bases for J; bases not matched to a gene: 7. The CDR3 sequence is 13 residues long. The CDR3 sequence: CATGDRQNSPLHF. The DNA for the CDR3 is TGTGCCACGGGGGACAGACAAAATTCACCCCTCCACTTT.

The J gene is TRBJ2-3, the V gene TRBV15, with 8 bases matching TRBD2. The CDR3 covers 15 residues. Per the germline V gene, CDR1 is LNHNV and CDR2 is YYDKDF (reference sequence). The junction had 6 bases not matched to a gene; V was cut back by 3 bases and J by 4 bases. CDR3 residues: CATSSFSGKSDTQYF. The CDR3 region has the DNA TGTGCCACCAGCAGTTTTAGCGGGAAGTCAGATACGCAGTATTTT.

The rearrangement uses TRBV23-1 and TRBJ1-2; a weak D match, TRBD1 (6 bases). TRBV23-1 is annotated as an ORF whose role is uncertain. This CDR3 is built from 14 residues. Trimming pared 5 bases from V and 5 bases from J, leaving 15 bases between. The CDR3 nucleotides read TGCGCCAGCAGTGACGGGACATCAGAATATGGCTACACCTTC. Amino acids: CASSDGTSEYGYTF.

This rearrangement joins TRBV1 to TRBJ2-7; the table calls TRBD2, which could not be checked here. TRBV1 is a pseudogene segment. This CDR3 comprises 15 residues. The CDR3 protein is CTSSCDGGRPYEQYF. The CDR3 DNA reads TGCACCAGCAGCTGCGACGGGGGGCGACCTTACGAGCAGTACTTC.

The chain recombines TRBV30 with TRBJ2-2, with D perhaps matching TRBD1 (5 bases). Trimming took off 1 base at V and 2 bases at J, with 5 bases between the two ends. This CDR3 has 13 residues. Germline V gives CDR1 GTSNPN, CDR2 SVGIG (reference sequence). The CDR3 DNA follows: TGTGCCTGGAGTGGGACAAACACCGGGGAGCTGTTTTTT. It codes for CAWSGTNTGELFF.

The V call is TRBV5-4, the J call TRBJ2-5; tentative D call: TRBD1 (5 bases). CDR3 length equals 13 residues. Trimming took 5 bases from V and 4 from J, leaving 12 bases between them. Germline CDR1 reads SGHNT; CDR2 reads YYREEE (reference sequence). The CDR3: CASRSWQGETQYF. For the CDR3, the DNA is TGTGCCAGCAGGTCGTGGCAGGGAGAGACCCAGTACTTC.

The V call is TRBV7-9, the J call TRBJ1-2; TRBD1 matches 7 bases. The length of the CDR3 is 15 residues. Germline V gene lookup returns CDR1 SEHNR and CDR2 FQNEAQ (reference sequence). Trimming took 5 bases from V and 6 from J; bases not matched to a gene: 12. CDR3 protein: CASSLNRGFEDGYTF. The DNA for the CDR3 is TGTGCCAGCAGCCTCAACAGGGGTTTTGAGGATGGCTACACCTTC. Combining the CDR3 with reference TRBV7-9 and TRBJ1-2 gives the whole variable domain DTGVSQNPRHKITKRGQNVTFRCDPISEHNRLYWYRQTLGQGPEFLTYFQNEAQLEKSRLLSDRFSAERPKGSFSTLEIQRTEQGDSAMYLCASSLNRGFEDGYTFGSGTRLTVV.

This clone came up once. CDR3 in DNA: TGCGCCAGCAGCCAAGAGTCCCCAGGCTCCTACGAGCAGTACTTC. Translating it yields CASSQESPGSYEQYF. The chain employs TRBV4-1 and TRBJ2-7; D not resolved. The CDR3 totals 15 residues. Trimming pared 0 bases from V and 0 bases from J, leaving 9 bases between. The V gene's germline CDR1 is MGHRA and CDR2 YSYEKL.

The chain has TRBV7-9 and TRBJ1-2; no firm D call. The V end lost 3 bases, the J end lost 3 bases, and 11 bases lay between the germline ends. Germline assignment: CDR1 SEHNR and CDR2 FQNEAQ (reference sequence). This CDR3 is 14 amino acids long. CDR3 DNA: TGTGCCAGCAGCTTTGGGAGACGGGACTATGGCTACACCTTC. Amino acid sequence: CASSFGRRDYGYTF.

The chain couples TRBV7-3 to TRBJ2-2; 9 positions match TRBD1. This CDR3 is 16 amino acids long. Trimming took 5 bases from V and 6 from J; bases not matched to a gene: 10. Germline assignment: CDR1 SGHTA and CDR2 FQGTGA. The CDR3 DNA sequence: TGTGCCAGCAGCACCCTGGGGACAGGGTTCGCCGGGGAGCTGTTTTTT. Its translation: CASSTLGTGFAGELFF.

The chain combines TRBV19 with TRBJ1-4; 11 positions match TRBD1. V lost 4 bases and J lost 2; bases outside the gene matches: 9. Looked up from germline, CDR1 is LNHDA and CDR2 is SQIVND (reference sequence). This CDR3 contains 18 residues. The CDR3 DNA follows: TGTGCCAGTAGTACTTGGACAGGGGGCTTCGACACTAATGAAAAACTGTTTTTT. This encodes CASSTWTGGFDTNEKLFF.

The genes are TRBV7-8 and TRBJ2-1, with 12 bases that match TRBD2. This CDR3 is 18 amino acids long. V was pared by 1 base and J by 5 bases, with 9 bases of the junction left unmatched. Germline V gives CDR1 SGHVS, CDR2 FQNEAQ. CDR3 sequence reads: CASSLVGLAGGWDNEQFF. The CDR3 nucleotides are TGTGCCAGCAGCTTAGTTGGGCTAGCGGGGGGGTGGGACAATGAGCAGTTCTTC.

The genes are TRBV4-1 and TRBJ1-1; D is possibly TRBD1 (5 bases). Trimming cost V 0 bases and J 1 base, with 12 bases left between them. The CDR3 is 16 amino acids. The germline CDR1 and CDR2 sequences are MGHRA and YSYEKL. The CDR3 loop is CASSQESGRENTEAFF. The CDR3 nucleotides are TGCGCCAGCAGCCAAGAATCCGGCAGGGAGAACACTGAAGCTTTCTTT.

The chain employs TRBV19 and TRBJ1-1; 7 bases align to TRBD1. The V gene's germline CDR1 is LNHDA and CDR2 SQIVND (reference sequence). V shed 9 bases, J shed 4 bases, and the junction held 11 bases outside the gene matches. The CDR3 loop spans 14 amino acids. The CDR3 is CASAPGQGGTEAFF. The CDR3 DNA reads as TGTGCCAGCGCCCCCGGTCAGGGGGGCACTGAAGCTTTCTTT.

This rearrangement joins TRBV19 to TRBJ2-3, with 8 bases lining up with TRBD1. Germline V gene lookup returns CDR1 LNHDA and CDR2 SQIVND (reference sequence). Germline trimming cut 5 bases from V and 1 base from J; bases unmatched to any gene: 5. The CDR3 runs 15 residues. The CDR3 protein is CASSPGTGGTDTQYF. CDR3 DNA: TGTGCCAGTAGTCCCGGGACAGGAGGCACAGATACGCAGTATTTT.

The chain employs TRBV28 and TRBJ2-1; 7 nucleotides match TRBD2. CDR1 MDHEN and CDR2 SYDVKM come from the germline V gene. V shed 8 bases and J 6 bases; nucleotides not matched to a gene: 10. The CDR3 is 14 amino acids. CDR3: CASLPGGLSNEQFF. The CDR3 region has the DNA TGTGCCAGCCTCCCCGGGGGACTAAGCAATGAGCAGTTCTTC.

This clone appeared once. The rearrangement uses TRBV5-4 and TRBJ2-5; D possibly corresponds to TRBD1 (6 bases). The CDR3 covers 14 residues. Germline assignment: CDR1 SGHNT and CDR2 YYREEE (reference sequence). V dropped 0 bases and J dropped 7 bases, with 13 bases sitting between them. The CDR3 sequence: CASSLASGAGTQYF. CDR3 DNA: TGTGCCAGCAGCTTGGCGTCAGGGGCGGGGACCCAGTACTTC.